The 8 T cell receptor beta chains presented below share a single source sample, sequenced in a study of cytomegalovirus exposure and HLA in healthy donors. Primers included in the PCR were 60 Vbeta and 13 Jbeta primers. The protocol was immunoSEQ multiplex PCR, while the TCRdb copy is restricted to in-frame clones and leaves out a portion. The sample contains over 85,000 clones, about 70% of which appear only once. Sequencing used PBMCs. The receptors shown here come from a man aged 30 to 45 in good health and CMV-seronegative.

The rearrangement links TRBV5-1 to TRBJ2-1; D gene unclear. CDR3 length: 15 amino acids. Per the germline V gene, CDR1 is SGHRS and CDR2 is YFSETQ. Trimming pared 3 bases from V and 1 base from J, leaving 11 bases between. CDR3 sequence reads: CASSSGLASYNEQFF. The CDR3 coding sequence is TGCGCCAGCAGCTCTGGGCTCGCATCCTACAATGAGCAGTTCTTC.

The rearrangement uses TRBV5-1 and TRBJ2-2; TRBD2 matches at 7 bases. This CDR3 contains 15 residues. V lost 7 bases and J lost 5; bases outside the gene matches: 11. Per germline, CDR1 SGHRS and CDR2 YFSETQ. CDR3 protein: CASGEGGLTTGELFF. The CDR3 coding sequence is TGCGCCAGCGGGGAGGGAGGACTCACAACCGGGGAGCTGTTTTTT.

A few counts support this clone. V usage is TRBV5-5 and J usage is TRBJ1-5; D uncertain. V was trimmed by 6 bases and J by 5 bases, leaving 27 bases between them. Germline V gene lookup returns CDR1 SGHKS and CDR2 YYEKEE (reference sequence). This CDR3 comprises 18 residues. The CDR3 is CASTDYWVWAGPYQPQHF. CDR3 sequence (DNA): TGTGCCAGCACCGACTATTGGGTTTGGGCAGGTCCTTATCAGCCCCAGCATTTT.

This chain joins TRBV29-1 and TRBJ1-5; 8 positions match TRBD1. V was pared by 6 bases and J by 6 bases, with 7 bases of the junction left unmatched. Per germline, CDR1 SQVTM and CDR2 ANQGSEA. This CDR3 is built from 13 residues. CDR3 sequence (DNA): TGCAGCGTGGGTGGGACAGGAGGTCAGCCCCAGCATTTT. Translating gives CSVGGTGGQPQHF.

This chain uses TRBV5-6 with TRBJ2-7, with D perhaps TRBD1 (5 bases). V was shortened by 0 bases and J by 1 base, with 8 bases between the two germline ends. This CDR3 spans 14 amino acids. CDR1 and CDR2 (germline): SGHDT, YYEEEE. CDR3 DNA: TGTGCCAGCAGCTTGGGGGGCGCATCCTACGAGCAGTACTTC. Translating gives CASSLGGASYEQYF.

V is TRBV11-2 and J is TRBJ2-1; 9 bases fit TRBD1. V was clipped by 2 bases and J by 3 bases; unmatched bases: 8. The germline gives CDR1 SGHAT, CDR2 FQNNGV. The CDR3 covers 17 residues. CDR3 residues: CASSLPAGTGNYNEQFF. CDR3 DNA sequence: TGTGCCAGCAGCTTACCGGCCGGGACAGGGAACTACAATGAGCAGTTCTTC. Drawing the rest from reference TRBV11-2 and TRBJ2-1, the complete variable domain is EAGVAQSPRYKIIEKRQSVAFWCNPISGHATLYWYQQILGQGPKLLIQFQNNGVVDDSQLPKDRFSAERLKGVDSTLKIQPAKLEDSAVYLCASSLPAGTGNYNEQFFGPGTRLTVL.

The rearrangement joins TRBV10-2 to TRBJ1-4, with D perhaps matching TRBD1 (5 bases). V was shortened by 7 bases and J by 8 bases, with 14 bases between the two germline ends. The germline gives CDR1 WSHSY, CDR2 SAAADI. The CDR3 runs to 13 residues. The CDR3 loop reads CASKIRGREKLFF. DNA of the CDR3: TGCGCCAGCAAAATCCGGGGGAGGGAAAAACTGTTTTTT.

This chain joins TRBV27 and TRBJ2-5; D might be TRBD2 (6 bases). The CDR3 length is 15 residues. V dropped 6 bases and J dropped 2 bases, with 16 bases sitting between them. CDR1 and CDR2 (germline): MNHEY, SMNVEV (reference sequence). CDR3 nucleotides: TGTGCCAGCAGGTCCCGTGGGGCGGGGCAAGAGACCCAGTACTTC. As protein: CASRSRGAGQETQYF.